This record looks at one T cell receptor beta chain sequence and its context. The sample is drawn from a study of blood T cell repertoires in COVID-19. Across the whole study: Samples came from the United States, Italy and Spain, spanning acute and convalescent COVID-19. Nucleic acid was either cDNA or gDNA, and it came from T cells, B-cell-depleted T cells, or PBMCs.

Study processing details: Estimation of nucleated cell counts relied on the amplification of reference gene primers. Assay used: immunoSEQ multiplex PCR; TCRdb lists only in-frame clones, some missing. Clone size and V and J calls were adopted from that table, with D and trimming inferred from the DNA. The sample lists approximately 100,000 clones; more than 80% were seen once. The ends were cut back, 5 bases at V and 4 bases at J, with 12 bases in the middle. This CDR3 is built from 14 residues. Germline loops: CDR1 SGHTA, CDR2 FQGNSA. This clonotype originated in a human donor in a cohort sampled during active COVID-19. Specimen: peripheral blood. J is TRBJ1-5 and V is TRBV7-2; no clear D. CDR3 in DNA: TGTGCCAGCAGCCTCGGGGTGGGAAATCAGCCCCAGCATTTT. Protein product: CASSLGVGNQPQHF.